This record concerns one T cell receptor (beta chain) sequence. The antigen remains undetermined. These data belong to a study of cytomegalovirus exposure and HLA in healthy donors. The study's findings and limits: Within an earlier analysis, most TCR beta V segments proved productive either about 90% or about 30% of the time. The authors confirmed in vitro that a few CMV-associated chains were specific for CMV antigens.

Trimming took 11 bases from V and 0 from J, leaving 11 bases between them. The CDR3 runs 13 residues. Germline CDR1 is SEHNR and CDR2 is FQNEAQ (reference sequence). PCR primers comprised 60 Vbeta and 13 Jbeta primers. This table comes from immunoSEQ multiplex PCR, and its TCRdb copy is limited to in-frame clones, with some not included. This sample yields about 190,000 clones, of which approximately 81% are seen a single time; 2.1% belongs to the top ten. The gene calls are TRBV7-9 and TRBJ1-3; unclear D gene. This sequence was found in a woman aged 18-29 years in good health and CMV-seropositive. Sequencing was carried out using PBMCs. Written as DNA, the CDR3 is TGTGCCCAAAAGCCAAACTCTGGAAACACCATATATTTT. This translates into CAQKPNSGNTIYF. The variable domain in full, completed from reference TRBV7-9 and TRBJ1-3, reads DTGVSQNPRHKITKRGQNVTFRCDPISEHNRLYWYRQTLGQGPEFLTYFQNEAQLEKSRLLSDRFSAERPKGSFSTLEIQRTEQGDSAMYLCAQKPNSGNTIYFGEGSWLTVV.